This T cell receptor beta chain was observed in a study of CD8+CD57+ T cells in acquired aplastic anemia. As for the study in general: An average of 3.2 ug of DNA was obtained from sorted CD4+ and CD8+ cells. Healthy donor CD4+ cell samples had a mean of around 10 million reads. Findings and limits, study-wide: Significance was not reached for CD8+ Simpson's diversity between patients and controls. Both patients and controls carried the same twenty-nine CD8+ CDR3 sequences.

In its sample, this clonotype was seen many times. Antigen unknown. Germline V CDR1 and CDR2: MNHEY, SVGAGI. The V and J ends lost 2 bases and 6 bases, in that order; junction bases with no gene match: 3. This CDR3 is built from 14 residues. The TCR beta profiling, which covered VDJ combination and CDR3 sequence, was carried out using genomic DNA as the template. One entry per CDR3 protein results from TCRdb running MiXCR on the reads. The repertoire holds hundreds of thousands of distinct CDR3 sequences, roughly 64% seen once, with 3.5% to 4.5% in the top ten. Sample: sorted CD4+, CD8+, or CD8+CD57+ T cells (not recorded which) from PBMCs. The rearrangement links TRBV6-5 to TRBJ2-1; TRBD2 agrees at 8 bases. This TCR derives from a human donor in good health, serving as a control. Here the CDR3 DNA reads TGTGCCAGCAGTTACGTTAGCGGGGTCAATGAGCAGTTCTTC. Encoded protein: CASSYVSGVNEQFF.